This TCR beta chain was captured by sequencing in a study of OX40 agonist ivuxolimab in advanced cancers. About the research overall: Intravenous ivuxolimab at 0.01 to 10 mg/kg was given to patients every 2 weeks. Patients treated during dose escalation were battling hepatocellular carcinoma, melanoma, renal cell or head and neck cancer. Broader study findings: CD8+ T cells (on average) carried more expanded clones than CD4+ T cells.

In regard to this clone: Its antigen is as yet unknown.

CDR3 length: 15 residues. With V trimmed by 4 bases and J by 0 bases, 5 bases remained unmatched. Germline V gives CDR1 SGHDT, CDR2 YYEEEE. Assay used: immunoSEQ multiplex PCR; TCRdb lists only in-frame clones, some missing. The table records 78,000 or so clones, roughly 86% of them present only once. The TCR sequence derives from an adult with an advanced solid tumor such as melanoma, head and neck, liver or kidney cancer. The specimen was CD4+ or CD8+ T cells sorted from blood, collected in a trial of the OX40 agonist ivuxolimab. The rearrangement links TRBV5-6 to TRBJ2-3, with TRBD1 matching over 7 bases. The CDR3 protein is CASSLRGPSTDTQYF. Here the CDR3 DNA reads TGTGCCAGCAGCCTAAGGGGGCCCAGCACAGATACGCAGTATTTT.